A single TCR beta chain is shown here with its context. This CDR3 comprises 14 residues. The V and J ends lost 6 bases and 0 bases respectively, with 10 bases between them. Germline lookup yields CDR1 LNHDA and CDR2 SQIVND (reference sequence). This sample stems from a study of blood T cell repertoires in COVID-19. The protocol was immunoSEQ multiplex PCR, while the TCRdb copy is restricted to in-frame clones and leaves out a portion. This sample has about 300,000 clones, with roughly 91% found just once. This chain joins TRBV19 and TRBJ2-3; D is possibly TRBD1 (6 bases). The TCR originated in a woman in her forties or fifties who had been exposed to COVID-19. Sequenced: PBMCs or T cells enriched from blood (not recorded which). This CDR3 is CASRDRSSTDTQYF. Written as DNA, the CDR3 is TGTGCCAGTAGAGACAGGAGTAGCACAGATACGCAGTATTTT.